This is a list of T cell receptor beta chains from one sample in a study of graft-versus-host responses after intestinal transplantation. Repertoires were generated with immunoSEQ multiplex PCR, while TCRdb's copy carries only in-frame clones and drops some. Among some 130,000 clones, 90% to 95% were seen once, and the ten largest hold around 3.3%. Which antigens these TCRs recognize remains unknown. This sample comprised unstimulated CD8+ T cells sorted from spleen or lymph node cells, obtained before intestinal transplant. The receptors were gathered from a human donor who received an intestinal transplant. Both conserved end residues are part of each CDR3. A D gene is named only where the DNA matches it firmly. For some rows the clone size is stated as once, few or many, or as a class when expanded; others skip it.

V	J	size	length	D	CDR3	DNA
TRBV5-6	TRBJ1-1	NA	16	NA	CASSSASTMMMTEAFF	TGTGCCAGCAGTTCAGCGAGTACCATGATGATGACTGAAGCTTTCTTT
TRBV6-1	TRBJ2-7	NA	13	NA	CASSELITYEQYF	TGTGCCAGCAGTGAGCTCATAACCTACGAGCAGTACTTC
TRBV19	TRBJ1-1	NA	11	NA	CASSLGTEAFF	TGTGCCAGTAGTTTAGGGACCGAAGCTTTCTTT
TRBV7-9	TRBJ1-2	NA	14	TRBD1	CASSITGERSGYTF	TGTGCCAGCAGCATCACAGGGGAAAGGAGTGGCTACACCTTC
TRBV19	TRBJ1-3	NA	13	NA	CAINRDSGNTIYF	TGTGCCATCAACCGGGACTCTGGAAACACCATATATTTT
TRBV4-3	TRBJ2-1	NA	19	TRBD2	CASSQRPGASGPIYNEQFF	TGCGCCAGCAGCCAAAGACCCGGGGCTAGCGGGCCTATCTACAATGAGCAGTTCTTC
TRBV11-2	TRBJ1-2	NA	13	NA	CASSFGGNYGYTF	TGTGCCAGCAGCTTTGGGGGGAACTATGGCTACACCTTC
TRBV29-1	TRBJ2-1	few	12	NA	CSHLGDYNEQFF	TGCAGCCACCTGGGAGATTACAATGAGCAGTTCTTC
TRBV9	TRBJ2-7	NA	14	NA	CASITRDKCNEQYF	TGTGCCAGCATTACCCGGGACAAATGCAACGAGCAGTACTTC
TRBV7-9	TRBJ2-7	NA	16	NA	CASSPLILAEGDEQYF	TGTGCCAGCAGCCCACTCATCCTGGCGGAGGGCGACGAGCAGTACTTC
TRBV27	TRBJ2-1	NA	12	NA	CASSASRDEQFF	TGTGCCAGCAGTGCGTCTAGGGATGAGCAGTTCTTC
TRBV28	TRBJ1-6	NA	14	NA	CASSLTGNNSPLHF	TGTGCCAGCAGTTTAACGGGGAATAATTCACCCCTCCACTTT
TRBV4-1	TRBJ1-1	once	15	NA	CASSPKGAGDTEAFF	TGCGCCAGCAGCCCAAAGGGCGCGGGGGACACTGAAGCTTTCTTT
TRBV27	TRBJ2-7	NA	15	NA	CASSLVGISSYEQYF	TGTGCCAGCAGTTTGGTAGGGATTAGCTCCTACGAGCAGTACTTC
TRBV9	TRBJ1-2	NA	14	NA	CASSVGGGDYGYTF	TGTGCCAGCAGCGTAGGGGGCGGGGACTATGGCTACACCTTC
TRBV28	TRBJ2-1	NA	17	TRBD2	CASSLALAGSSYNEQFF	TGTGCCAGCAGCCTAGCCCTAGCGGGTAGCTCCTACAATGAGCAGTTCTTC
TRBV11-2	TRBJ2-7	NA	11	NA	CASSSGSEQYF	TGTGCCAGCAGCTCAGGATCTGAGCAGTACTTC
TRBV27	TRBJ2-7	NA	18	NA	CASSPTYKDRLTPYEQYF	TGTGCCAGCAGTCCCACCTACAAAGACAGGTTGACCCCCTACGAGCAGTACTTC
TRBV29-1	TRBJ2-1	NA	16	NA	CSVDGKGDSSYNEQFF	TGCAGCGTTGACGGGAAGGGTGATAGCTCCTACAATGAGCAGTTCTTC
TRBV13	TRBJ2-7	once	13	NA	CASSPGSSYEQYF	TGTGCCAGCAGCCCGGGCAGCTCCTACGAGCAGTACTTC
TRBV27	TRBJ1-1	NA	14	NA	CASSRALMNTEAFF	TGTGCCAGCAGCAGGGCTCTCATGAACACTGAAGCTTTCTTT
TRBV5-1	TRBJ1-2	NA	13	NA	CASSLWGSHGYTF	TGCGCCAGCAGCTTGTGGGGGTCCCATGGCTACACCTTC
TRBV27	TRBJ1-2	NA	12	NA	CASSLGGDGYTF	TGTGCCAGCAGTTTAGGAGGTGATGGCTACACCTTC
TRBV5-8	TRBJ2-7	NA	13	NA	CASSFRGSYEQYF	TGTGCCAGCAGCTTCAGGGGATCCTACGAGCAGTACTTC
TRBV28	TRBJ2-7	NA	17	NA	CASTPGGPKGRYYEQYF	TGTGCCAGCACCCCCGGAGGGCCTAAAGGGCGGTATTACGAGCAGTACTTC
TRBV5-1	TRBJ2-7	NA	14	TRBD1	CASSLGDSSYEQYF	TGCGCCAGCAGCTTGGGGGACAGCTCCTACGAGCAGTACTTC
TRBV25-1	TRBJ2-2	NA	17	NA	CASSEWGRSGNTGELFF	TGTGCCAGCAGTGAATGGGGGAGGTCAGGGAACACCGGGGAGCTGTTTTTT
TRBV5-6	TRBJ1-2	NA	15	TRBD1	CASSLTGTVIYGYTF	TGTGCCAGCAGCCTTACCGGGACAGTGATTTATGGCTACACCTTC
TRBV18	TRBJ2-1	once	15	NA	CASSPLGNPYNEQFF	TGTGCCAGCTCACCACTAGGTAATCCCTACAATGAGCAGTTCTTC
TRBV7-3	TRBJ2-3	NA	16	TRBD2	CASSPGVAGDTDTQYF	TGTGCCAGCAGCCCTGGGGTGGCGGGAGACACAGATACGCAGTATTTT
TRBV27	TRBJ1-1	NA	15	NA	CASSLRGDLVTEAFF	TGTGCCAGCAGTTTGAGGGGGGATCTTGTCACCGAAGCTTTCTTT
TRBV14	TRBJ1-2	NA	15	NA	CASSQVQGDLYGYTF	TGTGCCAGCAGCCAAGTTCAGGGAGACCTCTATGGCTACACCTTC
TRBV7-6	TRBJ2-3	NA	13	NA	CASSLGLSDTQYF	TGTGCCAGCAGCTTGGGGTTATCAGATACGCAGTATTTT
TRBV6-6	TRBJ2-1	NA	15	TRBD2	CASSPRTSGGDEQFF	TGTGCCAGCAGCCCGCGGACTAGCGGGGGAGATGAGCAGTTCTTC
TRBV9	TRBJ1-2	NA	14	NA	CASSVGGGTYGYTF	TGTGCCAGCAGCGTAGGTGGGGGAACATATGGCTACACCTTC
TRBV4-1	TRBJ1-5	NA	15	NA	CASSQVTASNQPQHF	TGCGCCAGCAGCCAAGTAACCGCCAGCAATCAGCCCCAGCATTTT
TRBV7-3	TRBJ1-4	NA	16	NA	CASSLTGSATNEKLFF	TGTGCCAGCAGCTTAACGGGGTCGGCAACTAATGAAAAACTGTTTTTT
TRBV7-9	TRBJ1-4	NA	15	TRBD1	CASSPVRGISEKLFF	TGTGCCAGCAGTCCCGTCAGGGGGATTAGTGAAAAACTGTTTTTT
TRBV28	TRBJ2-7	NA	14	NA	CASTKTGIPLEQYF	TGTGCCAGCACAAAGACCGGGATCCCTCTCGAGCAGTACTTC
TRBV27	TRBJ1-3	NA	14	NA	CASSLDSSGNTIYF	TGTGCCAGCAGTTTAGACAGCTCTGGAAACACCATATATTTT
TRBV6-1	TRBJ2-3	NA	16	NA	CASSEARGQRTDTQYF	TGTGCCAGCAGTGAAGCGAGAGGACAGAGGACAGATACGCAGTATTTT
TRBV29-1	TRBJ2-7	NA	13	NA	CSVTFRGSYEQYF	TGCAGCGTGACATTCAGGGGCTCCTACGAGCAGTACTTC
TRBV14	TRBJ2-7	NA	16	TRBD2	CASSQLAGVYTYEQYF	TGTGCCAGCAGCCAACTAGCGGGAGTGTACACCTACGAGCAGTACTTC
TRBV5-6	TRBJ1-2	NA	15	NA	CASSPGRQSVYGYTF	TGTGCCAGCAGCCCCGGTCGACAGAGCGTCTATGGCTACACCTTC
TRBV9	TRBJ1-6	NA	15	TRBD1	CASSDTGGGNSPLHF	TGTGCCAGCAGCGACACAGGGGGTGGCAATTCACCCCTCCACTTT
TRBV7-2	TRBJ2-3	NA	14	TRBD1	CASSLAGGADTQYF	TGTGCCAGCAGCTTGGCAGGGGGAGCAGATACGCAGTATTTT
TRBV9	TRBJ1-6	NA	12	NA	CASSAIDQTLHF	TGTGCCAGCAGCGCCATCGACCAGACCCTCCACTTT
TRBV27	TRBJ2-2	NA	16	NA	CASSLAPAANTGELFF	TGTGCCAGCAGTTTAGCACCAGCCGCGAACACCGGGGAGCTGTTTTTT